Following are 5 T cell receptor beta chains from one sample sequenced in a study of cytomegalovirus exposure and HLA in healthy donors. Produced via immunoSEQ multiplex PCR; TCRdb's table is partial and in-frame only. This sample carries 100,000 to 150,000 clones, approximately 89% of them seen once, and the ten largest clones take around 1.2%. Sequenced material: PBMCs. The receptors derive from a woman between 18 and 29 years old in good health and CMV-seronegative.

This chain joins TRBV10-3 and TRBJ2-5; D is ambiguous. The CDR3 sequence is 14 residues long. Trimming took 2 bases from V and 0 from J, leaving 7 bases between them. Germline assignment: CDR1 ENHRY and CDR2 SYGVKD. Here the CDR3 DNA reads TGTGCCATCAGTGAGGGGCCCCACCAAGAGACCCAGTACTTC. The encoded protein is CAISEGPHQETQYF.

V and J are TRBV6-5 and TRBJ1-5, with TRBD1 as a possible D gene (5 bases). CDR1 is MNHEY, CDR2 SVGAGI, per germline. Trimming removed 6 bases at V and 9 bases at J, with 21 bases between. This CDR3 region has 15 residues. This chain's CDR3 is CASSPQDISTGPQHF. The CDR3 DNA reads TGTGCCAGCAGCCCACAGGATATCAGTACTGGGCCCCAGCATTTT.

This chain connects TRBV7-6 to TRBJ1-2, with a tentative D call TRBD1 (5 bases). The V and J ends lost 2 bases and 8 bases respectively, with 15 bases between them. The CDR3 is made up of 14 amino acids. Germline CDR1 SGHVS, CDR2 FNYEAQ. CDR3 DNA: TGTGCCAGCAGCTTATCGGCAGGGCCCTCAGGCTACACCTTC. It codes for CASSLSAGPSGYTF. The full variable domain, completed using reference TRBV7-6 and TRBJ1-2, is GAGVSQSPRYKVTKRGQDVALRCDPISGHVSLYWYRQALGQGPEFLTYFNYEAQQDKSGLPNDRFSAERPEGSISTLTIQRTEQRDSAMYRCASSLSAGPSGYTFGSGTRLTVV.

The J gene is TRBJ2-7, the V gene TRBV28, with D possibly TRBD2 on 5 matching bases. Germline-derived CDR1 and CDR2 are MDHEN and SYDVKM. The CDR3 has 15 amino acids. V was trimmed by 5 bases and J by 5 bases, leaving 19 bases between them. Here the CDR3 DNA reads TGTGCCAGCAGTGCGGCTTTGGGGAGAAGGGACGAGCAGTACTTC. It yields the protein CASSAALGRRDEQYF.

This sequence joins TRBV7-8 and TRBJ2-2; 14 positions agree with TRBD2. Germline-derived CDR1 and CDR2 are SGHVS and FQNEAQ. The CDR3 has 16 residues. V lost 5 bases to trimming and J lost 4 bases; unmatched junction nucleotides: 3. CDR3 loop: CASSGTSGGITGELFF. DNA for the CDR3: TGTGCCAGCAGCGGGACTAGCGGGGGCATCACCGGGGAGCTGTTTTTT.